This T cell receptor beta chain derives from a study of blood T cell repertoires in COVID-19. The wider study: Samples representing acute and convalescent COVID-19 were sourced from the United States, Italy and Spain. From T cells, B-cell-depleted T cells, or PBMCs came the material, which was cDNA or gDNA.

TCRdb keeps only in-frame clones here, not all; method: immunoSEQ multiplex PCR. The table lists approximately 46,000 clones, roughly 73% of them singletons. From germline, CDR1 is ENHRY and CDR2 SYGVKD. Trimming cost V 3 bases and J 1 base, with 16 bases left between them. This CDR3 is built from 16 residues. V usage is TRBV10-3 and J usage is TRBJ2-7, with D possibly matching TRBD2 (6 bases). Sequenced material: peripheral blood. The receptor's source is a man at least 80 years old with acute or convalescent COVID-19. CDR3 amino acids: CAISDRVGGRSYEQYF. The CDR3 region has the DNA TGTGCCATCAGTGACCGGGTGGGAGGCCGTTCCTACGAGCAGTACTTC.